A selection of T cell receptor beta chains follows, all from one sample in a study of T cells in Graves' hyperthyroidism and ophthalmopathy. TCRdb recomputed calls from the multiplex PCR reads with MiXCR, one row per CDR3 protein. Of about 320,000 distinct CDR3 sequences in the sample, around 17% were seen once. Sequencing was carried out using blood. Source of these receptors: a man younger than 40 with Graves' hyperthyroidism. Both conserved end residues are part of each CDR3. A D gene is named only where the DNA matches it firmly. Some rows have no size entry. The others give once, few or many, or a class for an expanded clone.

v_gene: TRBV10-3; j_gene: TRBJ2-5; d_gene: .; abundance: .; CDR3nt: TGTGCCATCAGTGAGTCTGAGACCCAGTACTTC; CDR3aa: CAISESETQYF
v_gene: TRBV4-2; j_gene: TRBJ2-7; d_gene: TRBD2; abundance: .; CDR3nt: TGTGCCAGCAGCCAAGGACTAGCGGGAGCAGTTAGCGAGCAGTACTTC; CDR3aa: CASSQGLAGAVSEQYF
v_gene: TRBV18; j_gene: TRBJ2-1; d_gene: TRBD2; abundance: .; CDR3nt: TGTGCCAGCTCACCACCGTTCGGGGGAGGGCCGGAAAATGAGCAGTTCTTC; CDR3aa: CASSPPFGGGPENEQFF
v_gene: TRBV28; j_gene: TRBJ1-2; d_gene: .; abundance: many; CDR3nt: TGTGCCAGCAGCACTAATGGGGGTAACACCTATGGCTACACCTTC; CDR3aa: CASSTNGGNTYGYTF
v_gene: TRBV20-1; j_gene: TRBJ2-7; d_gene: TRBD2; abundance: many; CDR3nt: TGCAGTGCCCTCCCCGGCGGGCGACTAGCGGGACCCTACGAGCAGTACTTC; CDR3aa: CSALPGGRLAGPYEQYF
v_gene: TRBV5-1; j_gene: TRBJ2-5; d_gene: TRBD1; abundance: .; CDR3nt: TGCGCCAGCAGCTCACAGGGGCAAGAGACCCAGTACTTC; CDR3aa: CASSSQGQETQYF
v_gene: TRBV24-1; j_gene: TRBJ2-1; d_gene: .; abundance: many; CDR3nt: TGTGCCACCAGTAGACAGAGCCCCAGCAATGAGCAGTTCTTC; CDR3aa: CATSRQSPSNEQFF
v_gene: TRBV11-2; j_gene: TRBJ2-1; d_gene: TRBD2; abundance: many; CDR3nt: TGTGCCAGCAGCTTAGTTAGGGGCCTGACTAGCCCCTACAATGAGCAGTTCTTC; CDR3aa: CASSLVRGLTSPYNEQFF
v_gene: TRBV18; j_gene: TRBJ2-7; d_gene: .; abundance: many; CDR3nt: TGTGCCAGCTCACCTCCCCTTGGCAGCTCCTACGAGCAGTACTTC; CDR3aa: CASSPPLGSSYEQYF
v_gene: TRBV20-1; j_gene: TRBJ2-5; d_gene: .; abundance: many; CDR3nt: TGCAGTGCTAGAGATGCGTGGACTTTCCAAGAGACCCAGTACTTC; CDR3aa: CSARDAWTFQETQYF
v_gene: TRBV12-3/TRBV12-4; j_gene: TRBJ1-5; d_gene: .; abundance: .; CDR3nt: TGTGCCAGCACCATACAGGAGAATCAGCCCCAGCATTTT; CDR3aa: CASTIQENQPQHF
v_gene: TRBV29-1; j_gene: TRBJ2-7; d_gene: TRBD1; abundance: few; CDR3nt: TGCAGCGTGCTAACAGGGGGCTACGAGCAGTACTTC; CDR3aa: CSVLTGGYEQYF
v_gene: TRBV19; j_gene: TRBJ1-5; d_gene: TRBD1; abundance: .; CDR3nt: TGTGCCAGTAGCGGGACAGTTTATAGCAATCAGCCCCAGCATTTT; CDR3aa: CASSGTVYSNQPQHF
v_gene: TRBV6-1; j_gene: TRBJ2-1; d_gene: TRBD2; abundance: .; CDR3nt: TGTGCCAGCAGTGAAGTAGCGGGAGGGTCGGATGAGCAGTTCTTC; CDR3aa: CASSEVAGGSDEQFF
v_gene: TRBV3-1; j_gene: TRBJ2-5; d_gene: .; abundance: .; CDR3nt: TGTGCCAGCAGCCACCTAGTGAGCCGAGAGACCCAGTACTTC; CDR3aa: CASSHLVSRETQYF
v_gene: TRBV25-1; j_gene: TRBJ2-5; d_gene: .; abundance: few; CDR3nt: TGTGCCAGCAGTCTACGTGGGGGGAAGGAGACCCAGTACTTC; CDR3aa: CASSLRGGKETQYF
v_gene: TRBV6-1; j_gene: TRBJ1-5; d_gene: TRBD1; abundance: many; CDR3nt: TGTGCCAGCAGTCCGACAGGGGCGCATCCCCAACAGCCCCAGCATTTT; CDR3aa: CASSPTGAHPQQPQHF
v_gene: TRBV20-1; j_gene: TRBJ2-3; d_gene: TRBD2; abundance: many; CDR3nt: TGCAGTGCTAGAGTCGCCCGAATCACTAGCGGGGTCGTCAATACGCAGTATTTT; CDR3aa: CSARVARITSGVVNTQYF
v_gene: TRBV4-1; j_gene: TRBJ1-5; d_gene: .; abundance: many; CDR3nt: TGCGCCAGCAGCCAAGAACCAGACACGACCCAGCATTTT; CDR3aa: CASSQEPDTTQHF
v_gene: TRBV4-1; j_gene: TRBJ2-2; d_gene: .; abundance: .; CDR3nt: TGCGCCAGCAGCCGACCTCCTAGAGTCGCCGGGGAGCTGTTTTTT; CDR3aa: CASSRPPRVAGELFF
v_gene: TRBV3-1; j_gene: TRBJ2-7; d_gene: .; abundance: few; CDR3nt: TGTGCCAGCAGCCAAGAGAAGTACTCCTACGAGCAGTACTTC; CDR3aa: CASSQEKYSYEQYF
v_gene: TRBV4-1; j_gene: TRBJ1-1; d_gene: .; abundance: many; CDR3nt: TGCGCCAGCAGCCGTAGGGGCAAAGCTTTCTTT; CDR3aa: CASSRRGKAFF